The source of this TCR beta chain is a study of CD8 T cells in ankylosing spondylitis. The ends were cut back, 4 bases at V and 4 bases at J, with 17 bases in the middle. The CDR3 has 15 amino acids. The germline gives CDR1 LGHDT, CDR2 YNNKEL (reference sequence). As concerns this clonotype: Antigen: not known.

MiXCR was run by TCRdb on the 5' RACE reads, yielding one entry per CDR3 protein. The table has 400,000 or so distinct CDR3 sequences, about 24% seen once. Study-level results: Ankylosing spondylitis blood appeared to carry a characteristic TCR beta motif of roughly 8 highly homologous variants. Reactive arthritis synovial fluid and blood previously showed some of these motif variants.

The clonotype was recovered from a male donor with ankylosing spondylitis. J is TRBJ2-7 and V is TRBV3-1; D possibly corresponds to TRBD2 (7 bases). The sequenced sample was blood, either unsorted or a sorted T cell fraction (not recorded which). The DNA of the CDR3 is TGTGCCAGCAGCCGACCGGGGGGCGAAGGGTACGAGCAGTACTTC. Protein: CASSRPGGEGYEQYF.